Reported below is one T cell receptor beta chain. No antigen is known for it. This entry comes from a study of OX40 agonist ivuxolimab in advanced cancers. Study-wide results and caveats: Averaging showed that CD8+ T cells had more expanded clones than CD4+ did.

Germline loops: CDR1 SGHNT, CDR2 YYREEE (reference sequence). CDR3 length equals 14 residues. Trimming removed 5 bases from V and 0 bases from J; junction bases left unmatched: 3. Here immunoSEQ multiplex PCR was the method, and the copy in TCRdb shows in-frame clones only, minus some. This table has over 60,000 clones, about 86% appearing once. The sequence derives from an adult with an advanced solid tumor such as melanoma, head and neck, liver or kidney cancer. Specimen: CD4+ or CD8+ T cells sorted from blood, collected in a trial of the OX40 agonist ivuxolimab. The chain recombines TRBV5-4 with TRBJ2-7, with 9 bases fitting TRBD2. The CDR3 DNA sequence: TGTGCCAGCAGGAAAGCGGGAGGCTCCTACGAGCAGTACTTC. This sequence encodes CASRKAGGSYEQYF.